A single sample gave rise to the 7 T cell receptor beta chains below, sequenced in a study of T-cell reconstitution after alpha-beta-depleted transplantation in children. Unique molecular identifiers featured in how the TCRbeta library was prepared. TCRdb ran MiXCR on the PCR reads and lists one entry per CDR3 protein. This table holds 350,000 to 400,000 distinct CDR3 sequences, 13% found once. The starting material was PBMCs, obtained from the stem cell graft. These receptors came from a human donor who donated a stem cell graft to a child with Fanconi anemia.

This clonotype has a handful of counts. V usage is TRBV4-3 and J usage is TRBJ2-5; D might be TRBD2 (7 bases). Germline V gene sequence: CDR1 LGHNA, CDR2 YSLEER. This CDR3 has 16 residues. The ends were cut back, 1 base at V and 4 bases at J, with 16 bases in the middle. Here the CDR3 reads CASSQARGAGSETQYF. The CDR3 coding sequence is TGCGCCAGCAGCCAAGCCCGGGGGGCGGGTTCAGAGACCCAGTACTTC.

The chain couples TRBV29-1 to TRBJ2-3; 11 bases line up with TRBD2. This CDR3 contains 15 residues. Germline lookup yields CDR1 SQVTM and CDR2 ANQGSEA. Losses at the gene ends were 4 bases for V and 4 bases for J; bases not matched to a gene: 7. The CDR3 protein is CSVAGLAGGSDTQYF. CDR3 nucleotides: TGCAGCGTTGCGGGCCTAGCGGGGGGCTCAGATACGCAGTATTTT.

The table lists this clonotype with a few counts. The chain uses TRBV10-3 and TRBJ1-2; possibly TRBD1 for D (5 bases). The CDR3 has 15 amino acids. From germline, CDR1 is ENHRY and CDR2 SYGVKD. V lost 0 bases and J lost 6, with 14 bases in between. CDR3 region: CAISESGQMKDGYTF. CDR3 nucleotides: TGTGCCATCAGTGAGTCGGGGCAGATGAAAGATGGCTACACCTTC.

This clonotype turned up a few times. The chain uses TRBV9 and TRBJ2-7, with D possibly being TRBD1 (6 bases). CDR1 and CDR2 from the germline V gene are SGDLS and YYNGEE. There are 17 residues in the CDR3. V gave up 0 bases and J gave up 6 bases, with 22 bases separating them. CDR3 amino acids: CASSVALGAGADSEQYF. The CDR3, as DNA: TGTGCCAGCAGCGTAGCTCTAGGGGCAGGGGCCGATTCCGAGCAGTACTTC. Filled out from reference TRBV9 and TRBJ2-7, the complete variable domain reads DSGVTQTPKHLITATGQRVTLRCSPRSGDLSVYWYQQSLDQGLQFLIQYYNGEERAKGNILERFSAQQFPDLHSELNLSSLELGDSALYFCASSVALGAGADSEQYFGPGTRLTVT.

The J gene is TRBJ2-3, the V gene TRBV29-1, with D perhaps matching TRBD2 (6 bases). CDR1 is SQVTM, CDR2 ANQGSEA, per germline. Deletions cut 1 base from V and 4 bases from J, with 12 bases between. The CDR3 has 14 residues. The CDR3 here is CSVEGGAGADTQYF. CDR3 bases: TGCAGCGTTGAAGGCGGGGCCGGGGCAGATACGCAGTATTTT.

This clonotype was counted many times. V gene TRBV27 combines with J gene TRBJ1-5; 11 bases align to TRBD1. Germline V gene lookup returns CDR1 MNHEY and CDR2 SMNVEV (reference sequence). Germline trimming cut 4 bases from V and 1 base from J; bases unmatched to any gene: 0. The CDR3 is made up of 15 amino acids. The CDR3 spells CASSWTGGSNQPQHF. As DNA, the CDR3 is TGTGCCAGCAGTTGGACAGGGGGCAGCAATCAGCCCCAGCATTTT.

This clonotype occurred many times. The V and J genes are TRBV24-1 and TRBJ2-3; D call uncertain. From germline, CDR1 is KGHDR and CDR2 SFDVKD. V gave up 4 bases and J gave up 2 bases, with 12 bases separating them. The CDR3 is 15 amino acids. The CDR3 DNA sequence: TGTGCCACCAGTGACCCCAGAGGACCCACAGATACGCAGTATTTT. Translation gives CATSDPRGPTDTQYF.